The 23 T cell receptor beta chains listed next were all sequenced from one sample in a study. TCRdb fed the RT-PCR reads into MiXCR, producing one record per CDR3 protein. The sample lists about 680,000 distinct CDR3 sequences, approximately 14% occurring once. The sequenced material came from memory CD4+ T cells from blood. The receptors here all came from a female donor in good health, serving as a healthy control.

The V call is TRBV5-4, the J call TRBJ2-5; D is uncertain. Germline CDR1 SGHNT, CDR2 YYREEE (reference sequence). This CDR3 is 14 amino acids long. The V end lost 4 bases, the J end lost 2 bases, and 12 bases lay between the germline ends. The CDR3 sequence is CASSAGDSQETQYF. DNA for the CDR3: TGTGCCAGCAGCGCTGGCGACTCGCAAGAGACCCAGTACTTC.

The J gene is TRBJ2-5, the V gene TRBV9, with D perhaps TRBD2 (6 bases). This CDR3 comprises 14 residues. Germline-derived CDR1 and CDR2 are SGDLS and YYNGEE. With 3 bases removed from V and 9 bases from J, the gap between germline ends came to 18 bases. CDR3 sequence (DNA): TGTGCCAGCAGCGCCCCGCCGGAGTCGGGGGCCCAGTACTTC. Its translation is CASSAPPESGAQYF.

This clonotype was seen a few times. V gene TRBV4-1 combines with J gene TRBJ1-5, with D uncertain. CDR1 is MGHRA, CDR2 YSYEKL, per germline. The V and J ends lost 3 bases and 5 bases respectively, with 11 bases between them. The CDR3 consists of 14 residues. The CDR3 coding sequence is TGCGCCAGCAGCCAGGACTCCAATCATCAGCCCCAGCATTTT. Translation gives CASSQDSNHQPQHF.

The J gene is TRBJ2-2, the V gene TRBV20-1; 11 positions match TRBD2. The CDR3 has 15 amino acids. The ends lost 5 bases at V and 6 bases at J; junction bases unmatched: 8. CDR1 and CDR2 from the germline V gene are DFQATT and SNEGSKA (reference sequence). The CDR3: CSAPTSGTQAGELFF. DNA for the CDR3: TGCAGTGCTCCGACTAGCGGGACGCAAGCCGGGGAGCTGTTTTTT.

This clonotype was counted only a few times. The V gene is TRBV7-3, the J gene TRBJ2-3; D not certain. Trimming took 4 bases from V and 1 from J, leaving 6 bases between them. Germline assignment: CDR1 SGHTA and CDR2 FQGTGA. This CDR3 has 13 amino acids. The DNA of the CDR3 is TGTGCCAGCAGCTCCCATCGCACAGATACGCAGTATTTT. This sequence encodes CASSSHRTDTQYF.

The CDR3 spells CASSPNPTGGVNYGYTF. In nucleotides, the CDR3 is TGTGCCAGCAGCCCTAACCCCACGGGAGGAGTTAACTATGGCTACACCTTC. The rearrangement links TRBV6-6 to TRBJ1-2; the D is unclear. Trimming removed 6 bases from V and 1 base from J, with 21 bases in between. The CDR3 is 17 amino acids. Germline CDR1 reads MNHNY; CDR2 reads SVGAGI (reference sequence).

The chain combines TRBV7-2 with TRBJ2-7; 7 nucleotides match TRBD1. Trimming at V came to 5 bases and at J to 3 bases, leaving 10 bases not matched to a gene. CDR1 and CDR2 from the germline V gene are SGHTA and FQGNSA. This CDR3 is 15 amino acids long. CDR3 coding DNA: TGTGCCAGCAGCGAGGGGGCAGGGGCGGGCTACGAGCAGTACTTC. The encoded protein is CASSEGAGAGYEQYF.

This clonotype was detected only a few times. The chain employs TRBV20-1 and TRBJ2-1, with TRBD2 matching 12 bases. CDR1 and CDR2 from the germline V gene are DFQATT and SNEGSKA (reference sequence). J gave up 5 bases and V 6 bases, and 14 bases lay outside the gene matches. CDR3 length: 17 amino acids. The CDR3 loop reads CSAKRGLAGGRNNEQFF. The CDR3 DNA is TGCAGTGCAAAAAGGGGTCTAGCGGGAGGGAGAAACAATGAGCAGTTCTTC.

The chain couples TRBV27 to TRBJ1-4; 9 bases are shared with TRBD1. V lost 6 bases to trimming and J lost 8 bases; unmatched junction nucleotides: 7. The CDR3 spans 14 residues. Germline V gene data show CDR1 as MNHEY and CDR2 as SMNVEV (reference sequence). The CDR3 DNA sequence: TGTGCCAGCAGATCTCCGGGACAGGGAGAAAAACTGTTTTTT. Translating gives CASRSPGQGEKLFF.

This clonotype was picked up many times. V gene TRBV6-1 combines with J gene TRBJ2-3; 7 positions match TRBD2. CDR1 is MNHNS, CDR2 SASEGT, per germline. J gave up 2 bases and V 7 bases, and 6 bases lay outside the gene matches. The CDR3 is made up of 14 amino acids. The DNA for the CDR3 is TGTGCCAGCAAGCGGGGCAGCTTCACAGATACGCAGTATTTT. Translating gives CASKRGSFTDTQYF.

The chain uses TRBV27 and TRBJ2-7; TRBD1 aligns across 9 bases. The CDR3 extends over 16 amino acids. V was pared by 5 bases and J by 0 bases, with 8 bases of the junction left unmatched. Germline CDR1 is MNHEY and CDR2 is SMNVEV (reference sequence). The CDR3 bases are TGTGCCAGCAGTCCTTCCCCACAGGGGGCCTCCTACGAGCAGTACTTC. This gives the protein CASSPSPQGASYEQYF.

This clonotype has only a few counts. The CDR3 DNA follows: TGTGCCACCAGCAGAGACGTGGACTCAGTAGATACGCAGTATTTT. It encodes CATSRDVDSVDTQYF. The J gene is TRBJ2-3, the V gene TRBV15, with D maybe TRBD2 (5 bases). Trimming removed 0 bases from V and 5 bases from J, with 12 bases in between. Germline loops: CDR1 LNHNV, CDR2 YYDKDF (reference sequence). The CDR3 sequence is 15 residues long.

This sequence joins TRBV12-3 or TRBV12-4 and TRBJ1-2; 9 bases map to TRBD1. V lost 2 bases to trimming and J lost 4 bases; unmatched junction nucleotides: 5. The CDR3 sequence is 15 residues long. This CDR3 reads CASSLTGGNGYGYTF. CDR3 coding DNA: TGTGCCAGCAGTTTAACAGGGGGCAACGGCTATGGCTACACCTTC.

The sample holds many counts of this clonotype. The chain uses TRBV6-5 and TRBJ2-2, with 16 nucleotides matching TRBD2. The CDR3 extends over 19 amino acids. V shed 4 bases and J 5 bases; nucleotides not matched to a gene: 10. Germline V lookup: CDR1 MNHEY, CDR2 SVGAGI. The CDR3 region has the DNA TGTGCCAGCAGTTCTGAGGGACTAGCGGGAGGGCCATGGACCGGGGAGCTGTTTTTT. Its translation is CASSSEGLAGGPWTGELFF.

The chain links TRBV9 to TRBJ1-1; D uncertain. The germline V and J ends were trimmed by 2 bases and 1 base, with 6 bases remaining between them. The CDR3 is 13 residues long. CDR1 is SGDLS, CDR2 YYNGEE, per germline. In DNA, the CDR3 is TGTGCCAGCAGCGTGTTACAGAACACTGAAGCTTTCTTT. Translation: CASSVLQNTEAFF.

In DNA, the CDR3 is TGTGCCAGCAGCTTCTCGTTAGCGGGAGCGCCACGCTACAATGAGCAGTTCTTC. The encoded protein is CASSFSLAGAPRYNEQFF. This rearrangement joins TRBV11-2 to TRBJ2-1; 9 nucleotides match TRBD2. The V segment lost 3 bases and the J segment 3 bases; nucleotides outside the gene matches: 12. The germline CDR1 and CDR2 sequences are SGHAT and FQNNGV. CDR3 size: 18 residues.

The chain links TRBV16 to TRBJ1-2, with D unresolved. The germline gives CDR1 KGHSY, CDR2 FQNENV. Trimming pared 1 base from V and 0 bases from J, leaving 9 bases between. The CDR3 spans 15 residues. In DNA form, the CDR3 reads TGTGCCAGCAGCCAATTTGGCAGAGCTAACTATGGCTACACCTTC. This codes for CASSQFGRANYGYTF.

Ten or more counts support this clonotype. Here the CDR3 reads CSVRTGTGNTIYF. Written as DNA, the CDR3 is TGCAGCGTTCGGACAGGGACTGGAAACACCATATATTTT. The chain joins TRBV29-1 to TRBJ1-3; TRBD1 aligns across 8 bases. Germline loops: CDR1 SQVTM, CDR2 ANQGSEA. With 5 bases clipped from V and 2 bases from J, the junction kept 2 bases outside the gene matches. The CDR3 loop spans 13 amino acids.

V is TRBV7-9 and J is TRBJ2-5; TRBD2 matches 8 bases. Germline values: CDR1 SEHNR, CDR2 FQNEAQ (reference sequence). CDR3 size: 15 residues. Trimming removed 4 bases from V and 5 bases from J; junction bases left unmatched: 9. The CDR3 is CASSSRAGGQETQYF. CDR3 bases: TGTGCCAGCAGCTCAAGGGCGGGAGGTCAGGAGACCCAGTACTTC.

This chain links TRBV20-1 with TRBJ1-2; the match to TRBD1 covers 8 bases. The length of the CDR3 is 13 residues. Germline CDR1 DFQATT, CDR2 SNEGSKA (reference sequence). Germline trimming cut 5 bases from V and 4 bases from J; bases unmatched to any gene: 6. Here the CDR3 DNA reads TGCAGTGCTTCCCCCGACAGGGGCTATGGCTACACCTTC. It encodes CSASPDRGYGYTF.

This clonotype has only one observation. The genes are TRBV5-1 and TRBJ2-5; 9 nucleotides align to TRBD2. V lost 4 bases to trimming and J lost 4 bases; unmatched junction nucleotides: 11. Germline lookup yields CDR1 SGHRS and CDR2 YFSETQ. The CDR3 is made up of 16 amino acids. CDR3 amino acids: CASSPAGSGGSETQYF. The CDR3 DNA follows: TGCGCCAGCAGCCCGGCGGGTAGCGGGGGATCAGAGACCCAGTACTTC.

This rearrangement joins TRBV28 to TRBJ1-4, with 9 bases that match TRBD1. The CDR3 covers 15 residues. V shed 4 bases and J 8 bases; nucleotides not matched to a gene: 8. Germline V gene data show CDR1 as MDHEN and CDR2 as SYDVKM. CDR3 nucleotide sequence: TGTGCCAGCAGTTCAACAGGGGGCGGACTGGAAAAACTGTTTTTT. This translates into CASSSTGGGLEKLFF. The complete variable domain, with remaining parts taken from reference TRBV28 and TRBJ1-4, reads DVKVTQSSRYLVKRTGEKVFLECVQDMDHENMFWYRQDPGLGLRLIYFSYDVKMKEKGDIPEGYSVSREKKERFSLILESASTNQTSMYLCASSSTGGGLEKLFFGSGTQLSVL.

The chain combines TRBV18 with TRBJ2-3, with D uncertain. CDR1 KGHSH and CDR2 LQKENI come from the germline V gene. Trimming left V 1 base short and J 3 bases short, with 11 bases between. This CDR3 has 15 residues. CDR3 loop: CASSPRTPQTDTQYF. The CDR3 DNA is TGTGCCAGCTCACCACGGACGCCCCAGACAGATACGCAGTATTTT.